This TCR beta chain was sequenced during a study of cytomegalovirus exposure and HLA in healthy donors. Study background: Unique TCRs from HLA-typed donors, around 93 million of them, were held in an early data release.

Vbeta (60) and Jbeta (13) primers were used in the PCR. Repertoires were generated with immunoSEQ multiplex PCR, while TCRdb's copy carries only in-frame clones and drops some. Of 99,000 or so clones listed, about 83% are singletons. In the case of this clone: Other DNA sequences of this sample code for an identical CDR3.

The TCR comes from a female donor in good health and CMV-seropositive. The sample taken for sequencing was PBMCs.

In nucleotides, the CDR3 is TGCAGCGTTGGGACGGGGGGCACTGAAGCTTTCTTT. Translating it yields CSVGTGGTEAFF. The chain combines TRBV29-1 with TRBJ1-1, with D perhaps TRBD1 (5 bases). The CDR3 covers 12 residues. The germline gives CDR1 SQVTM, CDR2 ANQGSEA. The V end was cut by 4 bases, the J end by 4 bases, with 10 bases between.